This TCR beta chain is drawn from a study of PD-L1 blockade in urothelial cancer. About the research overall: About 90% of the 29 patients were males with bladder-origin urothelial cancer.

The CDR3 loop spans 14 amino acids. Germline V gene data show CDR1 as SGHAT and CDR2 as FQNNGV. V lost 5 bases and J 1 base, leaving 11 bases between the germline ends. This clone was recorded a few times. Time point in this sample: pretreatment peripheral blood. Profiling relied on immunoSEQ multiplex PCR, and the TCRdb table lists in-frame clones only, not all of them. The data show roughly 51,000 clones, about four fifths seen once. V and J are TRBV11-2 and TRBJ2-5, with TRBD2 as a possible D gene (6 bases). The material was PBMCs, obtained around atezolizumab (anti-PD-L1) treatment. This receptor was identified in a man between 70 and 80 years old with urothelial cancer. The CDR3 is CASSHGTLQETQYF. The CDR3 nucleotides are TGTGCCAGCAGCCACGGGACTCTCCAAGAGACCCAGTACTTC.